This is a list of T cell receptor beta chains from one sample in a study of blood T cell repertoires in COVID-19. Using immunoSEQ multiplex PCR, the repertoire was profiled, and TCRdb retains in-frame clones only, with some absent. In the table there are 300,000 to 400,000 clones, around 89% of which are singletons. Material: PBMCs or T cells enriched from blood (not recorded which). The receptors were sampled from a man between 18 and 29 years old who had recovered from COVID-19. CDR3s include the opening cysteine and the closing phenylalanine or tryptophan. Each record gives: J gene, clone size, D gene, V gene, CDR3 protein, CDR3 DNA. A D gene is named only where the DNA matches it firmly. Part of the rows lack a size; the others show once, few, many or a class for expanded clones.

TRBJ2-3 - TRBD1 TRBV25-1 CASSATDRATDTQYF TGTGCCAGCAGTGCGACCGACAGGGCCACAGATACGCAGTATTTT
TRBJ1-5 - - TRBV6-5 CASRGGNSNQPQHF TGTGCCAGCAGGGGGGGAAATAGCAATCAGCCCCAGCATTTT
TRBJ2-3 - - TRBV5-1 CASSSGEGTDTQYF TGCGCCAGCAGCTCCGGCGAGGGAACAGATACGCAGTATTTT
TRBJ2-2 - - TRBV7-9 CASSLAQTNTGELFF TGTGCCAGCAGCTTGGCCCAGACGAACACCGGGGAGCTGTTTTTT
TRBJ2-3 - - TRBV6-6 CASKAGMGDTQYF TGTGCCAGCAAGGCGGGAATGGGAGATACGCAGTATTTT
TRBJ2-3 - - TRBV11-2 CASSLTMTYTDTQYF TGTGCCAGCAGCTTAACTATGACCTACACAGATACGCAGTATTTT
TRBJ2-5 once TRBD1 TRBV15 CATSKDRGTLETQYF TGTGCCACCAGCAAAGACAGGGGGACCTTAGAGACCCAGTACTTC
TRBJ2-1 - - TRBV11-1 CASSLLPSYNEQFF TGTGCCAGCAGCTTACTACCCTCCTACAATGAGCAGTTCTTC
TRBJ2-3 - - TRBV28 CASRGRGWGTDTQYF TGTGCCAGCAGGGGGAGAGGGTGGGGCACAGATACGCAGTATTTT
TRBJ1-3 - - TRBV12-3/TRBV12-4 CASSLAGANTIYF TGTGCCAGCAGTTTAGCAGGGGCAAACACCATATATTTT
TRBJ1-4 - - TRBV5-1 CASSLGQGWNEKLFF TGCGCCAGCAGCTTGGGGCAGGGGTGGAACGAAAAACTGTTTTTT
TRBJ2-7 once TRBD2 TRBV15 CATSRGGGKLSYEQYF TGTGCCACCAGCAGAGGCGGGGGGAAACTTTCCTACGAGCAGTACTTC
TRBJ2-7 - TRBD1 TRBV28 CASSSGTGKSEQYF TGTGCCAGCAGTTCTGGGACAGGGAAAAGCGAGCAGTACTTC
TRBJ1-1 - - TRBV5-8 CASSSPQGNTEAFF TGTGCCAGCAGCTCTCCGCAGGGGAACACTGAAGCTTTCTTT
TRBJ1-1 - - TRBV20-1 CSASPMNTEAFF TGCAGTGCTAGTCCCATGAACACTGAAGCTTTCTTT
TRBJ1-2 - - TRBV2 CASSWTGNYGYTF TGTGCCAGCAGTTGGACGGGAAACTATGGCTACACCTTC
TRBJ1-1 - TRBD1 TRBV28 CAGGQGSREAFF TGTGCCGGAGGACAGGGGTCGCGAGAAGCTTTCTTT
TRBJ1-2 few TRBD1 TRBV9 CASSVAPTGAGGYTF TGTGCCAGCAGCGTAGCTCCGACAGGGGCGGGGGGCTACACCTTC
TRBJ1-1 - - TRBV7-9 CASSPGDPNTEAFF TGTGCCAGCAGCCCGGGGGACCCGAACACTGAAGCTTTCTTT
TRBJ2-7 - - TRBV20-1 CSASNSYEQYF TGCAGTGCTAGTAACAGCTACGAGCAGTACTTC
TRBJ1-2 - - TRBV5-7 CASSQTQGKGYTF TGTGCCAGCAGCCAAACCCAGGGTAAGGGCTACACCTTC
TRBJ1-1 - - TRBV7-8 CASSLALIQDKNTEAFF TGTGCCAGCAGCTTAGCGCTTATACAGGACAAGAACACTGAAGCTTTCTTT
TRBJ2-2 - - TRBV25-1 CASSEWSRQGAAGELFF TGTGCCAGCAGTGAATGGTCGCGGCAGGGCGCGGCCGGGGAGCTGTTTTTT
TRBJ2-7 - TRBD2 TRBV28 CASSVSGSSAYEQYF TGTGCCAGCAGTGTTAGCGGGAGTTCAGCCTACGAGCAGTACTTC